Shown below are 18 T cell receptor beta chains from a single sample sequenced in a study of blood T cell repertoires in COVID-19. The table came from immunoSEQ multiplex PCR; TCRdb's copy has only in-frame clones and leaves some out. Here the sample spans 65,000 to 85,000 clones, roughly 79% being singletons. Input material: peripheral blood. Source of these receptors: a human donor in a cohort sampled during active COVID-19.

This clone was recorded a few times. This CDR3 reads CASSDRFMNTEAFF. The CDR3 DNA is TGTGCCAGCAGCGACAGGTTCATGAACACTGAAGCTTTCTTT. The rearrangement uses TRBV6-2 or TRBV6-3 and TRBJ1-1; TRBD1 is a possible D gene (6 bases). The CDR3 length is 14 residues. Germline assignment: CDR1 MNHEY and CDR2 SVGEGT. Trimming took 6 bases from V and 0 from J, leaving 11 bases between them.

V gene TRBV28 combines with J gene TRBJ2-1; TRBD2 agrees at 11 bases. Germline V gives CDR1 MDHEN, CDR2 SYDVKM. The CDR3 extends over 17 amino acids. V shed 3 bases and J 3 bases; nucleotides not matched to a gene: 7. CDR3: CASSFRLAGYLYNEQFF. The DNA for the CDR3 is TGTGCCAGCAGTTTCCGACTAGCGGGATATCTCTACAATGAGCAGTTCTTC.

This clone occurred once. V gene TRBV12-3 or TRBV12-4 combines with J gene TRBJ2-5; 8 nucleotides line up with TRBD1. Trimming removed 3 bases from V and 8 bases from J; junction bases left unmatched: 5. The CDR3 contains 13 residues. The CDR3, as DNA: TGTGCCAGCAGTTTTGACAGGGGCTTAACCCAGTACTTC. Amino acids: CASSFDRGLTQYF.

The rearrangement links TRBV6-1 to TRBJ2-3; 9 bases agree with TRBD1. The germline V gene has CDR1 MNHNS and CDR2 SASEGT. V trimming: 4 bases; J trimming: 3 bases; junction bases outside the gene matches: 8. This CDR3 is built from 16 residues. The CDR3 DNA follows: TGTGCCAGCAGTGCGGGGACAGGGAGTTGGACAGATACGCAGTATTTT. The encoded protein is CASSAGTGSWTDTQYF.

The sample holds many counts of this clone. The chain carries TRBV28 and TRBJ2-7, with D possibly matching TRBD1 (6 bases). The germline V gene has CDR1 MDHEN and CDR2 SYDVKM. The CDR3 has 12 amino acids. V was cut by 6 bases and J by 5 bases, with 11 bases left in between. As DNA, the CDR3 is TGTGCCAGCAGGGTGACAGGTCACGAGCAGTACTTC. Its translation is CASRVTGHEQYF.

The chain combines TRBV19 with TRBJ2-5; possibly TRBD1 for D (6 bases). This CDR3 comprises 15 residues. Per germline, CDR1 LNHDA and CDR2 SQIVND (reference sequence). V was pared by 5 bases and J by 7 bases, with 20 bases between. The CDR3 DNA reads TGTGCCAGTAGTGGACAGAACCTGTTGGGCGTGACCCAGTACTTC. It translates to CASSGQNLLGVTQYF.

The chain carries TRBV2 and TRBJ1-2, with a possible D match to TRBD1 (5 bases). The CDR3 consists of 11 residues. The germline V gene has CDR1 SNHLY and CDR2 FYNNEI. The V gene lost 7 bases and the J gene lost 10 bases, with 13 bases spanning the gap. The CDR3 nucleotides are TGTGCCAGCACCCTACTACAGGACTACACCTTC. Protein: CASTLLQDYTF.

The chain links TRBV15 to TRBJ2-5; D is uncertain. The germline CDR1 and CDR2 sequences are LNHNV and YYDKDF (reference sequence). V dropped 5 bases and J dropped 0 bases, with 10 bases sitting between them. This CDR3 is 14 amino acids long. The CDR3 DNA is TGTGCCACCAGCTATTTCTTGTACCAAGAGACCCAGTACTTC. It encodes CATSYFLYQETQYF. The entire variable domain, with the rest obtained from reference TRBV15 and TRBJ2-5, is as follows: DAMVIQNPRYQVTQFGKPVTLSCSQTLNHNVMYWYQQKSSQAPKLLFHYYDKDFNNEADTPDNFQSRRPNTSFCFLDIRSPGLGDTAMYLCATSYFLYQETQYFGPGTRLLVL.

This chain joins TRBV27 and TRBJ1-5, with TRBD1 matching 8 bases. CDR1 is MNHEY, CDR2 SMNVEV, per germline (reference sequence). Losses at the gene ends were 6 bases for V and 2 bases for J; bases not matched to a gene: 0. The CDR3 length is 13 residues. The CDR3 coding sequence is TGTGCCAGCAGCAGGGGGCGCAATCAGCCCCAGCATTTT. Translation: CASSRGRNQPQHF.

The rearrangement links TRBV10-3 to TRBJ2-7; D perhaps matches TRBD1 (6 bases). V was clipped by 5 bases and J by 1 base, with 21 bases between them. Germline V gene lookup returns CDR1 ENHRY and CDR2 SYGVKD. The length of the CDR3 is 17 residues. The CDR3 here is CAISTLDRRLMSYEQYF. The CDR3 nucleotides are TGTGCCATCAGTACCCTTGACAGGCGGTTGATGTCCTACGAGCAGTACTTC.

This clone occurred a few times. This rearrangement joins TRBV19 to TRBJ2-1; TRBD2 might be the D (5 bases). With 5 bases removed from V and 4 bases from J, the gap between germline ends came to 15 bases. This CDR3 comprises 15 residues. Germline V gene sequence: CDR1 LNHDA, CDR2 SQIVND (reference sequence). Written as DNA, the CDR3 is TGTGCCAGTAGTTTGGACTCACTTGGGTACAATGAGCAGTTCTTC. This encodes CASSLDSLGYNEQFF.

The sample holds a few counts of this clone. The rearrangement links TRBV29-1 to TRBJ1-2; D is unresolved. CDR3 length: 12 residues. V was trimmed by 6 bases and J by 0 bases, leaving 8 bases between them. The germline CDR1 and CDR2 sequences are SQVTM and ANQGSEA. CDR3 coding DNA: TGCAGCGTCGGAGATTCTAACTATGGCTACACCTTC. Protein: CSVGDSNYGYTF.

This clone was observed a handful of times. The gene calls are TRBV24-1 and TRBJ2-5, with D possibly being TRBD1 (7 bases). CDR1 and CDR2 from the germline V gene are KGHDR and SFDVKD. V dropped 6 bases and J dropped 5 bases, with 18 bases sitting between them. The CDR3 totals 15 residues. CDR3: CATSIPRAGGETQYF. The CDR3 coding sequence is TGTGCCACCAGTATCCCCCGGGCAGGGGGGGAGACCCAGTACTTC.

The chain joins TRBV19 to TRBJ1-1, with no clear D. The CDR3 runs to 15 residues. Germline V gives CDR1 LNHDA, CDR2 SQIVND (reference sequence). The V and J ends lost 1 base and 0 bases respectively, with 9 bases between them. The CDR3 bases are TGTGCCAGTAGTATAGGACCGGGAATGAACACTGAAGCTTTCTTT. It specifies CASSIGPGMNTEAFF. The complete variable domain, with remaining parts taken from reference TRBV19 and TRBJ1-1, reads DGGITQSPKYLFRKEGQNVTLSCEQNLNHDAMYWYRQDPGQGLRLIYYSQIVNDFQKGDIAEGYSVSREKKESFPLTVTSAQKNPTAFYLCASSIGPGMNTEAFFGQGTRLTVV.

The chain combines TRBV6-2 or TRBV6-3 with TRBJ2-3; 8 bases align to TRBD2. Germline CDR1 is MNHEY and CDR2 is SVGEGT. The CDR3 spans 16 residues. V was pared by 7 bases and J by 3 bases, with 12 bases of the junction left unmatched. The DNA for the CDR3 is TGTGCCAGCAACCCCGGGACTAGATTTGATACAGATACGCAGTATTTT. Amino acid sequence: CASNPGTRFDTDTQYF.

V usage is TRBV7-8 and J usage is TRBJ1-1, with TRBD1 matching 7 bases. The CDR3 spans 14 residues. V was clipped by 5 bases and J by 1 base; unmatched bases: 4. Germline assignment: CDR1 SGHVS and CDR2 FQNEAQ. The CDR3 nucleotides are TGTGCCAGCAGCCTTACAGGGGAGAACACTGAAGCTTTCTTT. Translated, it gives CASSLTGENTEAFF.

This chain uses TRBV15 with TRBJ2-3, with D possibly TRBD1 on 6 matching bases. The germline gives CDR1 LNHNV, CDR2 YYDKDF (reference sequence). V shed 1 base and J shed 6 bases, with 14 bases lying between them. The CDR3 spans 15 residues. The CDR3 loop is CATSRGRSGADTQYF. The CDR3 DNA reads TGTGCCACCAGCAGAGGGAGGTCAGGGGCTGATACGCAGTATTTT.

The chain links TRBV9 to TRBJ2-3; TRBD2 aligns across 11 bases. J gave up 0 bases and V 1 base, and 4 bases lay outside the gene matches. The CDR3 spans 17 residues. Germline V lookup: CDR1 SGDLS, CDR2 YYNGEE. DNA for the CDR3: TGTGCCAGCAGCGTAACTAGCGGGGGTTTGAGCACAGATACGCAGTATTTT. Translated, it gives CASSVTSGGLSTDTQYF.